A selection of T cell receptor beta chains follows, all from one sample in a study of cytomegalovirus exposure and HLA in healthy donors. TCRdb's table, derived via immunoSEQ multiplex PCR, lists solely in-frame clones and lacks some. The sample yields about 100,000 clones, about 95% seen once. Sequencing was carried out using PBMCs. These receptors were obtained from a woman under 30 in good health and CMV-seronegative. Each CDR3 is given with its conserved first and last residue. Fields, in order: J gene, V gene, clone size, D gene, CDR3 DNA, CDR3 protein. The D gene is left open where the match is weak. Where a row states a size, it is once, few, many or the class of an expanded clone; other rows omit it.

TRBJ2-7	TRBV18	-	TRBD1	TGTGCCAGCTCACCCCAGAGACAGGGGTTCAACGAGCAGTACTTC	CASSPQRQGFNEQYF
TRBJ2-1	TRBV7-9	-	TRBD1	TGTGCCAGCACAAAGGGTACAGGGGGCTATGACAATGAGCAGTTCTTC	CASTKGTGGYDNEQFF
TRBJ2-3	TRBV6-8	-	-	TGTGCCAGCCGGGACATCGATACGCAGTATTTT	CASRDIDTQYF
TRBJ1-4	TRBV19	-	-	TGTGCCAGTACCCCGACTGGTTGGGGCAGCTCAAATGAAAAACTGTTTTTT	CASTPTGWGSSNEKLFF
TRBJ2-7	TRBV29-1	-	TRBD2	TGCAGCGTTGGGGTCGGGAGGGCGGAGCAGTACTTC	CSVGVGRAEQYF
TRBJ1-1	TRBV11-2	-	TRBD1	TGTGCCAGCAGCTTAGTCGCTGGGACAGGGCTAAACACTGAAGCTTTCTTT	CASSLVAGTGLNTEAFF
TRBJ2-1	TRBV9	-	TRBD2	TGTGCCAGCAGCGTCATGGGACTAGCGGGGGACAATGAGCAGTTCTTC	CASSVMGLAGDNEQFF
TRBJ2-1	TRBV10-3	-	TRBD2	TGTGCCATCAAAGAGGGACTAACCTACAATGAGCAGTTCTTC	CAIKEGLTYNEQFF
TRBJ2-7	TRBV7-9	-	-	TGTGCCAGCAGCTTCACGGGGTACGAGCAGTACTTC	CASSFTGYEQYF
TRBJ2-2	TRBV11-2	once	TRBD2	TGTGCCAGCAGCTGGCCGGGAGGAAGCACCGGGGAGCTGTTTTTT	CASSWPGGSTGELFF
TRBJ2-7	TRBV11-2	-	TRBD2	TGTGCCAGCAGCTTGGGAGCGGGAGGCCTCTCCTACGAGCAGTACTTC	CASSLGAGGLSYEQYF
TRBJ1-5	TRBV12-5	-	TRBD1	TGTGCTAGTGGTTTGGCACAGGGGACTAGCAATCAGCCCCAGCATTTT	CASGLAQGTSNQPQHF
TRBJ2-2	TRBV5-1	-	-	TGCGCCAGCAGCTTGAAACGTACGGCGAACACCGGGGAGCTGTTTTTT	CASSLKRTANTGELFF
TRBJ1-1	TRBV5-6	-	-	TGTGCCAGCAGCCCAAACGGGTTAAGTTGGTCGCCCCGAGGGACTGAAGCTTTCTTT	CASSPNGLSWSPRGTEAFF
TRBJ2-1	TRBV14	-	TRBD1	TGTGCCAGCAGCCTACAGGGGCCCTACAATGAGCAGTTCTTC	CASSLQGPYNEQFF
TRBJ2-7	TRBV4-1	-	-	TGCGCCAGCAGCCAAGGGGTTATTGCGGGTCGGGAGCAGTACTTC	CASSQGVIAGREQYF
TRBJ2-7	TRBV7-6	-	TRBD1	TGTGCCAGCAGCTTAGAATCCGGGACAGCGTCCTACGAGCAGTACTTC	CASSLESGTASYEQYF
TRBJ2-1	TRBV19	-	TRBD2	TGTGCCAGTAGTATAAGCGGGGCTTCCTACAATGAGCAGTTCTTC	CASSISGASYNEQFF
TRBJ2-7	TRBV19	-	-	TGTGCCAGTAGTATTGAGGGTCAGGGGCAGATTAACACCTACGAGCAGTACTTC	CASSIEGQGQINTYEQYF
TRBJ2-1	TRBV27	-	-	TGTGCCAGCAGCCGTCCCTGGGAGACCTACCACAATGAGCAGTTCTTC	CASSRPWETYHNEQFF
TRBJ2-3	TRBV5-1	-	-	TGCGCCAGCAGCTTGGGACCCAGAGGAACGAGCGCAGATACGCAGTATTTT	CASSLGPRGTSADTQYF
TRBJ2-1	TRBV28	-	-	TGTGCCAGCAGTTGGCAAACCGGGGGCAATGAGCAGTTCTTC	CASSWQTGGNEQFF
TRBJ1-1	TRBV5-1	-	-	TGCGCCAGCAGCCCCAGACTGACTCTGAACACTGAAGCTTTCTTT	CASSPRLTLNTEAFF
TRBJ2-7	TRBV4-1	once	TRBD1	TGCGCCAGCAGCCAAGCTTGGGGACAGACCTACGAGCAGTACTTC	CASSQAWGQTYEQYF
TRBJ1-5	TRBV27	-	TRBD1	TGTGCCAGCAGTAGGGGACAGGGTGAGCAGCCCCAGCATTTT	CASSRGQGEQPQHF
TRBJ2-7	TRBV6-1	-	-	TGTGCCAGCACCTACGGGGGTGCCTTCTCCTACGAGCAGTACTTC	CASTYGGAFSYEQYF
TRBJ1-5	TRBV9	-	-	TGTGCCAGCAGCGCCGGGGGACCCAACGTGGAGCCCCAGCATTTT	CASSAGGPNVEPQHF
TRBJ2-7	TRBV2	-	TRBD2	TGTGCCAGCAGACGGGGGCTAGCGGGTAACTCCTACGAGCAGTACTTC	CASRRGLAGNSYEQYF
TRBJ2-2	TRBV4-1	-	TRBD2	TGCGCCAGCAGCCAAAGGGGCACTAGCGGGGGAAACACCGGGGAGCTGTTTTTT	CASSQRGTSGGNTGELFF
TRBJ2-5	TRBV4-3	-	-	TGCGCCAGCAGCCCGAGAAAACTAGCATTCGGAGAGACCCAGTACTTC	CASSPRKLAFGETQYF
TRBJ2-2	TRBV5-1	-	TRBD2	TGCGCCAGCAGCTCCCGACTAGCGGCTAAACCGAACACCGGGGAGCTGTTTTTT	CASSSRLAAKPNTGELFF
TRBJ2-7	TRBV29-1	-	TRBD1	TGCAGCGTTGAATGGGACAGGGGGTCGCGAGAGCAGTACTTC	CSVEWDRGSREQYF
TRBJ1-2	TRBV7-8	-	TRBD1	TGTGCCAGCAGCTTAGCACAGGGGGCATATTATGGCTACACCTTC	CASSLAQGAYYGYTF
TRBJ1-1	TRBV7-9	-	TRBD1	TGTGCCAGCAGCTCCGACAGGGACACTGAAGCTTTCTTT	CASSSDRDTEAFF
TRBJ2-5	TRBV2	-	-	TGTGCCAGCAGTCTACAGGGACAGTACTTC	CASSLQGQYF
TRBJ2-7	TRBV27	-	TRBD2	TGTGCCAGTGGTGGCACCCGGGGGGAATTGGAGCAGTACTTC	CASGGTRGELEQYF
TRBJ1-3	TRBV29-1	-	TRBD1	TGCGGAGGGACAGCGAGCTCTGGAAACACCATATATTTT	CGGTASSGNTIYF
TRBJ2-3	TRBV5-4	-	TRBD2	TGTGCCAGCAGCTCAAGACTAGCGGGATCGGGGACAGATACGCAGTATTTT	CASSSRLAGSGTDTQYF
TRBJ2-6	TRBV2	-	-	TGTGCCAGCAGGCAGGACAAGACTGGGGCCAACGTCCTGACTTTC	CASRQDKTGANVLTF
TRBJ2-5	TRBV9	-	TRBD1	TGTGCCAGCGGACCGGGACAGGAGGGCGAGACCCAGTACTTC	CASGPGQEGETQYF
TRBJ1-2	TRBV27	-	TRBD1	TGTGCCAGCAGTCCGTACGACCCCAGGGGGAAGGGTGGCTACACCTTC	CASSPYDPRGKGGYTF
TRBJ2-7	TRBV19	once	TRBD1	TGTGCCAGCGGGACAGGCCCTCGGGAGCAGTACTTC	CASGTGPREQYF
TRBJ2-1	TRBV9	-	TRBD2	TGTGCCAGCAGCGTCGGTACCGGACTAGCGGACAATGAGCAGTTCTTC	CASSVGTGLADNEQFF
TRBJ2-3	TRBV6-4	-	TRBD2	TGTGCCAGCAGTGACTCTGGCGGGGGGGCCACAGATACGCAGTATTTT	CASSDSGGGATDTQYF
TRBJ2-1	TRBV15	-	TRBD1	TGTGCCACCAGCCAGTATAACGGGACAGGGCGCAATGAGCAGTTCTTC	CATSQYNGTGRNEQFF
TRBJ2-7	TRBV6-6	-	TRBD1	TGTGCCAGCAGTTGGGACAGCTCCTACGAGCAGTACTTC	CASSWDSSYEQYF